These T cell receptor beta chains were read from a single sample in a study of shared clonotypes between healthy human individuals. The method was immunoSEQ multiplex PCR; TCRdb's version includes in-frame clones alone and lacks a portion of them. Found here are about 2,500,000 clones, roughly 92% of them singletons; the top ten hold more than 0.12%. Sequencing input: naive CD4+ T cells sorted from blood. The receptors originated from a man in his late teens or twenties in good health. Each CDR3 is given without its conserved first and last residue. The size of a clone is reported for some rows only, either as once, few or many, or as a class for expanded clones.

V	size	J	CDR3
TRBV5-1	NA	TRBJ2-7	ASSSIQGSDEQY
TRBV6-1	NA	TRBJ1-6	ASSSGRPLH
TRBV5-8	NA	TRBJ2-7	ASSLEGGAYEQY
TRBV7-8	NA	TRBJ1-6	ASSLSSRGFNSPLH
TRBV6-6	NA	TRBJ1-3	ASSGGAGNTIY
TRBV5-1	once	TRBJ2-2	ASSLAGPGPTGELF
TRBV18	NA	TRBJ2-5	ASSVTSGGPEETQY
TRBV5-3	NA	TRBJ1-5	ARSPDVREALDQPQH
TRBV9	NA	TRBJ2-3	ASTGGPADTQY
TRBV4-1	NA	TRBJ2-7	ASSQGDRGSYEQY
TRBV27	NA	TRBJ1-2	ASSVKGDYGYT
TRBV25-1	NA	TRBJ2-1	ASTPPKGGVGNEQF
TRBV25-1	few	TRBJ2-2	ASRGQSNTGELF
TRBV18	NA	TRBJ2-2	ASSGKSPSATGELF
TRBV19	once	TRBJ1-1	ASSPMEGRTEAF
TRBV4-1	NA	TRBJ1-4	ASSLIPGMNEKLF
TRBV7-8	NA	TRBJ1-5	ASSFTGFGVSSNQPQH
TRBV5-3	NA	TRBJ1-5	ARSPQPQH
TRBV19	NA	TRBJ1-2	ASSPTSDRILNYGYT
TRBV29-1	NA	TRBJ2-2	SVGSTNTGELF
TRBV27	NA	TRBJ2-7	ASSLSIGGSYEQY
TRBV10-3	NA	TRBJ2-1	AISGTRVLYNEQF
TRBV30	NA	TRBJ2-5	AWTSYFGQY
TRBV30	NA	TRBJ1-5	AWSTQGPVGNQPQH
TRBV19	NA	TRBJ2-3	ASSPGPDYTQY
TRBV4-3	NA	TRBJ1-6	ASSLLRDNNSPLH
TRBV5-6	NA	TRBJ2-2	ASSWDRSTGELF
TRBV27	NA	TRBJ1-5	ASSLSSGVNQPQH
TRBV10-2	NA	TRBJ1-5	ASSDGTGFNQPQH
TRBV7-9	once	TRBJ2-7	ASSLERGQGGSEQY
TRBV10-2	NA	TRBJ2-3	ASKPGHSLDTQY
TRBV7-2	NA	TRBJ2-1	ASSLLWTSGGQGQF
TRBV7-9	NA	TRBJ1-1	ASSPGTDEAF
TRBV2	NA	TRBJ2-7	ASGPLGYEQY
TRBV2	NA	TRBJ2-7	ASSEVGGSGDEQY
TRBV5-5	NA	TRBJ2-5	ASSLLGARETQY
TRBV6-6	NA	TRBJ1-1	ASTVTRQNTEAF
TRBV5-1	NA	TRBJ2-3	ASIRGEGTDTQY
TRBV7-2	NA	TRBJ1-2	ASSLGMPYGYT